These 15 T cell receptor beta chains were all obtained from the same sample, sequenced in a study of cytomegalovirus exposure and HLA in healthy donors. The PCR ran on 60 Vbeta and 13 Jbeta primers. The assay was immunoSEQ multiplex PCR, and TCRdb's table has in-frame clones only and misses some. This table has a few hundred thousand clones, approximately 80% appearing once. The sequenced sample was PBMCs. These receptors all stem from a girl between 10 and 17 years old in good health and CMV-seronegative.

The chain employs TRBV28 and TRBJ1-2, with no clear D. Trimming stripped 5 bases from V and 7 bases from J, with 11 bases between. Germline CDR1 MDHEN, CDR2 SYDVKM. This CDR3 spans 12 amino acids. CDR3 DNA: TGTGCCAGCAGTCAGGAATTAGGTGGCTACACCTTC. It is translated as CASSQELGGYTF.

The chain couples TRBV11-2 to TRBJ2-1, with TRBD1 identical over 9 bases. Germline CDR1 SGHAT, CDR2 FQNNGV. The CDR3 consists of 13 residues. V shed 6 bases, J shed 5 bases, and the junction held 2 bases outside the gene matches. CDR3 protein: CASRRTGDNEQFF. CDR3 nucleotide sequence: TGTGCCAGCAGGCGGACAGGGGACAATGAGCAGTTCTTC.

The J gene is TRBJ1-4, the V gene TRBV6-1; the D is unclear. Germline lookup yields CDR1 MNHNS and CDR2 SASEGT. The CDR3 length is 18 residues. Trimming took off 1 base at V and 11 bases at J, with 26 bases between the two ends. The CDR3 bases are TGTGCCAGCAGTGAAGGGTTAAGTAGGTTAGGATCCCGGAGGAAACTGTTTTTT. Protein: CASSEGLSRLGSRRKLFF.

The V call is TRBV9, the J call TRBJ2-1; D may be TRBD1 (6 bases). The CDR3 runs 14 residues. Germline V lookup: CDR1 SGDLS, CDR2 YYNGEE. Trimming shortened V by 3 bases and J by 2 bases, and 9 bases separated the two germline ends. The CDR3 loop is CASSGGGPYNEQFF. The CDR3, as DNA: TGTGCCAGCAGCGGAGGGGGTCCCTACAATGAGCAGTTCTTC.

The chain links TRBV7-2 to TRBJ2-4; 8 positions match TRBD2. The CDR3 runs 17 residues. Trimming at V came to 4 bases and at J to 7 bases, leaving 15 bases not matched to a gene. Germline-derived CDR1 and CDR2 are SGHTA and FQGNSA. CDR3 amino acids: CASSSRPQRGSGNIQYF. The CDR3 region has the DNA TGTGCCAGCAGCTCAAGACCCCAGCGGGGGAGTGGGAACATTCAGTACTTC.

The CDR3 DNA is TGTGCCATCTCGGTGACAGGTGTAACCGGGGAGCTGTTTTTT. Encoded protein: CAISVTGVTGELFF. The chain couples TRBV10-3 to TRBJ2-2, with TRBD1 as a possible D gene (6 bases). Per germline, CDR1 ENHRY and CDR2 SYGVKD. CDR3 length: 14 amino acids. The V end was cut by 8 bases, the J end by 5 bases, with 15 bases between.

In nucleotides, the CDR3 is TGTGCCAGCAGCTTTCCCCTCGGCGACATATCCTACAATGAGCAGTTCTTC. Its translation: CASSFPLGDISYNEQFF. The J gene is TRBJ2-1, the V gene TRBV7-6; D is ambiguous. The CDR3 contains 17 residues. CDR1 and CDR2 (germline): SGHVS, FNYEAQ. V dropped 3 bases and J dropped 1 base, with 16 bases sitting between them.

The CDR3 sequence: CASRDNLRWQYF. DNA of the CDR3: TGTGCCAGCAGAGACAACTTACGTTGGCAGTACTTC. The V and J genes are TRBV27 and TRBJ2-7; D gene unclear. The V end was cut by 6 bases, the J end by 9 bases, with 15 bases between. The CDR3 spans 12 residues. CDR1 is MNHEY, CDR2 SMNVEV, per germline (reference sequence).

This chain links TRBV4-3 with TRBJ2-3; TRBD2 matches 7 bases. This CDR3 is 17 amino acids long. CDR1 LGHNA and CDR2 YSLEER come from the germline V gene. With 1 base clipped from V and 3 bases from J, the junction kept 10 bases outside the gene matches. The DNA for the CDR3 is TGCGCCAGCAGCCAAGTCCCCTTGACTAGCCCGACAGATACGCAGTATTTT. Its translation: CASSQVPLTSPTDTQYF.

The chain is built from TRBV7-2 and TRBJ2-7; the D is unclear. The ends were cut back, 0 bases at V and 7 bases at J, with 13 bases in the middle. CDR3 length: 14 amino acids. Germline CDR1 and CDR2: SGHTA and FQGNSA. CDR3: CASSLALLTMEQYF. CDR3 bases: TGTGCCAGCAGCTTAGCGCTATTAACGATGGAGCAGTACTTC.

This chain joins TRBV7-9 and TRBJ1-2; tentatively, D is TRBD1 (5 bases). Per germline, CDR1 SEHNR and CDR2 FQNEAQ (reference sequence). The CDR3 covers 16 residues. The germline V and J ends were trimmed by 0 bases and 7 bases, with 18 bases remaining between them. The CDR3 DNA reads TGTGCCAGCAGCTTAGCTGCCGACAGAGAAAGAGGTGGCTACACCTTC. As protein: CASSLAADRERGGYTF.

CDR3 region: CASSLGTGIDEKLFF. The CDR3 coding sequence is TGTGCCAGTAGTCTAGGGACAGGGATTGATGAAAAACTGTTTTTT. The V call is TRBV19, the J call TRBJ1-4, with 9 nucleotides matching TRBD1. Germline CDR1 reads LNHDA; CDR2 reads SQIVND (reference sequence). With V trimmed by 5 bases and J by 6 bases, 7 bases remained unmatched. The CDR3 consists of 15 residues. The full variable domain, rest sourced from reference TRBV19 and TRBJ1-4, is DGGITQSPKYLFRKEGQNVTLSCEQNLNHDAMYWYRQDPGQGLRLIYYSQIVNDFQKGDIAEGYSVSREKKESFPLTVTSAQKNPTAFYLCASSLGTGIDEKLFFGSGTQLSVL.

The chain links TRBV28 to TRBJ2-1, with 7 bases fitting TRBD2. CDR1 is MDHEN and CDR2 is SYDVKM in the germline V gene. This CDR3 region has 17 residues. V gave up 2 bases and J gave up 3 bases; unmatched junction bases: 10. The CDR3 is CASSLGRGTSIYNEQFF. The CDR3 DNA reads as TGTGCCAGCAGTTTAGGGAGGGGAACTAGCATCTACAATGAGCAGTTCTTC.

This chain links TRBV29-1 with TRBJ1-1; D not resolved. From germline, CDR1 is SQVTM and CDR2 ANQGSEA. The CDR3 length is 13 residues. CDR3 nucleotides: TGCTCGGGTGGTCAGTTGGCGGGCACTGAAGCTTTCTTT. This encodes CSGGQLAGTEAFF.

The rearrangement joins TRBV4-3 to TRBJ1-4; D not certain. The germline V and J ends were trimmed by 3 bases and 3 bases, with 17 bases remaining between them. The V gene's germline CDR1 is LGHNA and CDR2 YSLEER. The CDR3 covers 17 residues. The CDR3 bases are TGCGCCAGCAGCCAGTTGACCCTGGAGGTATCTAATGAAAAACTGTTTTTT. This sequence encodes CASSQLTLEVSNEKLFF.